The clone carrying this T cell receptor beta chain was picked up many times. Its cognate antigen is unknown. Diagnoses were made from clinical symptoms, serum measures (thyroxine and TRAb), thyroid ultrasound and orbital computed tomography. The authors obtained PBMCs from 10 ml of fresh peripheral blood. Germline values: CDR1 SNHLY, CDR2 FYNNEI. The CDR3 extends over 11 amino acids. Trimming pared 5 bases from V and 13 bases from J, leaving 14 bases between. Amplified TCR beta CDR3 regions derived from RNA transcripts. HTBI primers were used for first-round RT-PCR of the TCR CDR3. One entry per CDR3 protein, called by TCRdb with MiXCR from the multiplex PCR reads. The sample holds hundreds of thousands of distinct CDR3 sequences, just under 20% seen once. The data belong to a study of T cells in Graves' hyperthyroidism and ophthalmopathy. Study summary: Pretreatment peripheral blood was obtained at initial diagnosis. Study-level findings and limits: Blood samples included most of the expanded thyroid clonotypes exceeding 0.001.

The chain recombines TRBV2 with TRBJ2-5; TRBD1 might be the D (6 bases). Sequencing input: blood. The clonotype originates from a man in his forties with Graves' ophthalmopathy. This chain's CDR3 is CASSRSRGWYF. CDR3 DNA: TGTGCCAGCAGTCGGAGTAGGGGGTGGTACTTC.